This T cell receptor beta chain appears in the sequencing data of a study of high-grade serous ovarian cancer treatment subgroups. General study results and limits: Only CDR3 was analyzed; CDR1 and CDR2 were not. Different patients shared almost no repertoire; same-patient tumors shared about 0.1 to 0.8. Higher neoantigen levels went with greater TCR clonal relatedness. These tumor repertoires lack spatial information from bulk sequencing.

Profiled with immunoSEQ multiplex PCR; TCRdb holds only in-frame clones, not every one. This table has nearly 15,000 clones, 70% to 90% appearing once. Germline assignment: CDR1 SQVTM and CDR2 ANQGSEA. The V segment lost 3 bases and the J segment 9 bases; nucleotides outside the gene matches: 15. CDR3 length: 16 residues. Regarding this clone: No antigen is known for it.

Tumor samples were taken before definitive surgery or chemotherapy. The sample comprised tumor tissue. This sequence joins TRBV29-1 and TRBJ2-1, with 9 bases aligning to TRBD2. The sequence came from a human donor with high-grade serous ovarian cancer. The CDR3 DNA reads as TGCAGCGTTGATCGGGCCCTAGCGGGGAGAGATGGTGAGCAGTTCTTC. It translates to CSVDRALAGRDGEQFF.